The 7 T cell receptor beta chains below were found in one sample sequenced in a study of T cell changes during pregnancy in multiple sclerosis. TCRdb's table, derived via immunoSEQ multiplex PCR, lists solely in-frame clones and lacks some. Of 68,000 or so clones detected, 92% appear once; the ten largest clones hold approximately 1.5%. The sequencing used peripheral blood, collected in the second trimester of pregnancy. Source of these receptors: a female donor in good health, enrolled as a control in a pregnancy study.

V gene TRBV4-1 combines with J gene TRBJ1-1; D possibly corresponds to TRBD1 (5 bases). With 0 bases removed from V and 0 bases from J, the gap between germline ends came to 11 bases. The CDR3 loop spans 16 amino acids. Germline values: CDR1 MGHRA, CDR2 YSYEKL. CDR3 nucleotides: TGCGCCAGCAGCCAAGACCCGACAGTTTTGAACACTGAAGCTTTCTTT. This translates into CASSQDPTVLNTEAFF.

The J gene is TRBJ2-1, the V gene TRBV7-9; 7 positions agree with TRBD1. With V trimmed by 4 bases and J by 8 bases, 11 bases remained unmatched. The CDR3 extends over 15 amino acids. Germline loops: CDR1 SEHNR, CDR2 FQNEAQ (reference sequence). The CDR3: CASSSDRVPWDEQFF. In DNA, the CDR3 is TGTGCCAGCAGCTCAGACAGGGTACCATGGGATGAGCAGTTCTTC.

The rearrangement uses TRBV19 and TRBJ2-1, with 13 nucleotides matching TRBD2. V was clipped by 8 bases and J by 5 bases; unmatched bases: 3. Per germline, CDR1 LNHDA and CDR2 SQIVND (reference sequence). This CDR3 contains 14 residues. CDR3 sequence reads: CASGGLAGHNEQFF. The CDR3 region has the DNA TGTGCCAGTGGGGGACTAGCGGGGCACAATGAGCAGTTCTTC.

The V gene is TRBV19, the J gene TRBJ1-1, with D possibly being TRBD1 (6 bases). The V end was cut by 4 bases, the J end by 4 bases, with 10 bases between. The CDR3 spans 13 residues. Germline assignment: CDR1 LNHDA and CDR2 SQIVND (reference sequence). Here the CDR3 reads CASSTIGGTEAFF. The CDR3 DNA sequence: TGTGCCAGTAGTACAATAGGGGGCACTGAAGCTTTCTTT.

The chain recombines TRBV6-4 with TRBJ2-3; D perhaps matches TRBD2 (7 bases). CDR1 MRHNA and CDR2 SNTAGT come from the germline V gene. This CDR3 comprises 14 residues. Trimming shortened V by 0 bases and J by 5 bases, and 9 bases separated the two germline ends. The DNA for the CDR3 is TGTGCCAGCAGTGACTCAGGGGGGGGAGATACGCAGTATTTT. Translated: CASSDSGGGDTQYF.

This clone was counted once. The chain is built from TRBV11-2 and TRBJ1-1; possible D gene TRBD1, 5 bases. The V end was cut by 0 bases, the J end by 1 base, with 6 bases between. This CDR3 spans 14 amino acids. The germline V gene has CDR1 SGHAT and CDR2 FQNNGV. The CDR3 DNA sequence: TGTGCCAGCAGCTTAGAGGGGCCGAACACTGAAGCTTTCTTT. This translates into CASSLEGPNTEAFF.

The genes are TRBV27 and TRBJ2-1; no firm D call. The CDR3 has 10 amino acids. Trimming cost V 3 bases and J 8 bases, with 2 bases left between them. Germline V gives CDR1 MNHEY, CDR2 SMNVEV (reference sequence). This chain's CDR3 is CASSFDEQFF. For the CDR3, the DNA is TGTGCCAGCAGTTTCGATGAGCAGTTCTTC.